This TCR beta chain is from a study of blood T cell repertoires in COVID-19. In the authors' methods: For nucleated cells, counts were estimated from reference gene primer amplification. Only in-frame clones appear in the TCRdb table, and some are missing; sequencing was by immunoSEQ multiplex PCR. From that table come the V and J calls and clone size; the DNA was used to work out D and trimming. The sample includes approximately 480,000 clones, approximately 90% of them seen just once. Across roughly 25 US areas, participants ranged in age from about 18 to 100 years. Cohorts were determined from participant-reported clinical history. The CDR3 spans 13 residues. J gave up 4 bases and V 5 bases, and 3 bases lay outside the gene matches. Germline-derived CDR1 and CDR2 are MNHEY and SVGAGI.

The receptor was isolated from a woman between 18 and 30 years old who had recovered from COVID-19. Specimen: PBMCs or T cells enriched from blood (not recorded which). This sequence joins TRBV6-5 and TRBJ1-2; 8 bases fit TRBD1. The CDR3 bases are TGTGCCAGCAGTCCCGACAGGGGCTATGGCTACACCTTC. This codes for CASSPDRGYGYTF.